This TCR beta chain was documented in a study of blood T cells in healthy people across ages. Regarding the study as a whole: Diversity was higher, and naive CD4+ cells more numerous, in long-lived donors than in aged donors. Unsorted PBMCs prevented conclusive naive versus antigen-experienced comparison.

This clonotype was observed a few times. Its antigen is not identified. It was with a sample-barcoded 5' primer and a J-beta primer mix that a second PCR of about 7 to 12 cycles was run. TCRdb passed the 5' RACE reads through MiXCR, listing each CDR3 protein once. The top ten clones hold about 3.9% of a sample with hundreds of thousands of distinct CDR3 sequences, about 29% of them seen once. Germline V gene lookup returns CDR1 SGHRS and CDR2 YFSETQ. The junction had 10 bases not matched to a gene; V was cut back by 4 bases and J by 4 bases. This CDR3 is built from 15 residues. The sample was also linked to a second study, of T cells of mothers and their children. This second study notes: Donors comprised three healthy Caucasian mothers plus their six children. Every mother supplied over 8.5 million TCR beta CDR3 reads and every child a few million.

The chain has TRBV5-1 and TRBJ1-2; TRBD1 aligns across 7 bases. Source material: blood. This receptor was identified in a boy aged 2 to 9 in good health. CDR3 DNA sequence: TGCGCCAGCAGCCCTCATATCGACAGGGTCTATGGCTACACCTTC. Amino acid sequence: CASSPHIDRVYGYTF. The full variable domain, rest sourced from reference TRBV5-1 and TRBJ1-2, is KAGVTQTPRYLIKTRGQQVTLSCSPISGHRSVSWYQQTPGQGLQFLFEYFSETQRNKGNFPGRFSGRQFSNSRSEMNVSTLELGDSALYLCASSPHIDRVYGYTFGSGTRLTVV.